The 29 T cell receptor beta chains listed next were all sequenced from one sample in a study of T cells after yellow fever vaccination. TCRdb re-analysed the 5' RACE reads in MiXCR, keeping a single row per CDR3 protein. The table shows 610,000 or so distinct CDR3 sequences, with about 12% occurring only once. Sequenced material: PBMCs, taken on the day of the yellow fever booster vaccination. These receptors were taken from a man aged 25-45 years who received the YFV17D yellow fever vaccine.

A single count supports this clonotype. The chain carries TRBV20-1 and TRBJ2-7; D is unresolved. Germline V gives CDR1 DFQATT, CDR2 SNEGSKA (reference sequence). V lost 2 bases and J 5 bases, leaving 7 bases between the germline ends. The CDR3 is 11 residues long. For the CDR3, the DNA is TGCAGTGCTAGACAGTCGCACGAGCAGTACTTC. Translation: CSARQSHEQYF.

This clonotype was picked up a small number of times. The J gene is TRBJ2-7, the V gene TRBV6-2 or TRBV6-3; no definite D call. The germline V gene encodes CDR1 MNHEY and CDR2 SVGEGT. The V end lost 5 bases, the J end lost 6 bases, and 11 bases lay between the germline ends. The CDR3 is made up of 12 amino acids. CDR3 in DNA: TGTGCCAGCAGTCCGTGGAACGGCGAGCAGTACTTC. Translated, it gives CASSPWNGEQYF.

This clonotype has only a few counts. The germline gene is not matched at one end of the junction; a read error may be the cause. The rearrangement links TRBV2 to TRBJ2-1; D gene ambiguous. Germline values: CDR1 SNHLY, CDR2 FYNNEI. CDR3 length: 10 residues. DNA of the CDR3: TGTGCCACTTCTAGGGATGAGCAGTTATTC. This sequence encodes CATSRDEQLF.

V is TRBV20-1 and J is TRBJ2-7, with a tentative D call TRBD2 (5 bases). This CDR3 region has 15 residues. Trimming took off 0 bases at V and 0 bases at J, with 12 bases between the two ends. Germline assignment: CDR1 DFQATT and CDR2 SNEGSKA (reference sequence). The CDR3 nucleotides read TGCAGTGCTAGAGAAACGGGAAGGAGCTCCTACGAGCAGTACTTC. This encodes CSARETGRSSYEQYF.

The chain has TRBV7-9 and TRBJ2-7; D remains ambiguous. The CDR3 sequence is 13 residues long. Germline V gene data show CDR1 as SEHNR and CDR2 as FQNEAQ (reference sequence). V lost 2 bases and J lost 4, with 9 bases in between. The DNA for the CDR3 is TGTGCCAGCAGCTTACGCCCGGAGTACGAGCAGTACTTC. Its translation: CASSLRPEYEQYF.

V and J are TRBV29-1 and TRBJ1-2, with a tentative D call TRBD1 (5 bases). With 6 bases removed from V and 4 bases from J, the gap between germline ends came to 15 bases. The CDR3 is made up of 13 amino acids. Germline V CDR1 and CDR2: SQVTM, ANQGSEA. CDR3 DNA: TGCAGCGTCCTGGGGCCTAACGGCTATGGCTACACCTTC. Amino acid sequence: CSVLGPNGYGYTF.

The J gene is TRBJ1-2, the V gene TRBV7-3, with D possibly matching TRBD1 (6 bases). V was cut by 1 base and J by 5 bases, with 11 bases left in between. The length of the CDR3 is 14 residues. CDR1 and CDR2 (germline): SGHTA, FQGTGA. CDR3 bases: TGTGCCAGCAGCTTAAAAGCAGGGGATTATGGCTACACCTTC. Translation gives CASSLKAGDYGYTF.

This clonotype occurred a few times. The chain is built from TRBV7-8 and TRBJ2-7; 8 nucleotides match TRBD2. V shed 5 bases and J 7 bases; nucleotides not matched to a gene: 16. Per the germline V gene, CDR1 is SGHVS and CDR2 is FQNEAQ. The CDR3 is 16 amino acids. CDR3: CASSARGLALGGEQYF. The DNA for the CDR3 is TGTGCCAGCAGCGCACGTGGACTAGCCTTAGGGGGGGAGCAGTACTTC.

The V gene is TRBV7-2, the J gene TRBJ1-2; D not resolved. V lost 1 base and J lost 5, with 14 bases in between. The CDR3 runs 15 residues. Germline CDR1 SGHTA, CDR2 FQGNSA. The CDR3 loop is CASSLESLRNYGYTF. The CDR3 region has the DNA TGTGCCAGCAGCTTAGAATCGCTCAGGAATTATGGCTACACCTTC.

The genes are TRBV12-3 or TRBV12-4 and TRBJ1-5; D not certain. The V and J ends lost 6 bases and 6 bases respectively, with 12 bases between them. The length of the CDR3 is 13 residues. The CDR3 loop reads CASRAEWGQPQHF. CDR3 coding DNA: TGTGCCAGCAGGGCGGAATGGGGTCAGCCCCAGCATTTT.

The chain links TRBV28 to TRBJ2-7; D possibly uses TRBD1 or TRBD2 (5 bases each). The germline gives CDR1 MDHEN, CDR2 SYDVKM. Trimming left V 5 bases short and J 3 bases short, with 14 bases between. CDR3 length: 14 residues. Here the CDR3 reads CASSPGTLNYEQYF. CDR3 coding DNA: TGTGCCAGCAGTCCAGGGACGCTCAACTACGAGCAGTACTTC.

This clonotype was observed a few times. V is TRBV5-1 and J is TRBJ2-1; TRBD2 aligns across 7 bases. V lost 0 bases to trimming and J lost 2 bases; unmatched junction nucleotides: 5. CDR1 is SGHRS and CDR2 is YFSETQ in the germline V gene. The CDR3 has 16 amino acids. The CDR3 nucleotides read TGCGCCAGCAGCTTGGGGGGGGGACCCACCTACAATGAGCAGTTCTTC. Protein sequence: CASSLGGGPTYNEQFF.

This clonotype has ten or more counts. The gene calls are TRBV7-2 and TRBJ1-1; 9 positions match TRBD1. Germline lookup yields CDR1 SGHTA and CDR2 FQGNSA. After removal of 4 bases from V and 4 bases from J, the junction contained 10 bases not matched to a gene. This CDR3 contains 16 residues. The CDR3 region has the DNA TGTGCCAGCAGCTCGACTTTAGGGACAGGGAGCACTGAAGCTTTCTTT. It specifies CASSSTLGTGSTEAFF.

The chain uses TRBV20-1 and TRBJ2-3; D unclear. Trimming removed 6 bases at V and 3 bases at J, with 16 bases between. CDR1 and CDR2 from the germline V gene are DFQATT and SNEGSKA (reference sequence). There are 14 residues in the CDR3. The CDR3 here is CSAESTSDTDTQYF. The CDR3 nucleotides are TGCAGTGCCGAGTCTACCTCGGATACAGATACGCAGTATTTT.

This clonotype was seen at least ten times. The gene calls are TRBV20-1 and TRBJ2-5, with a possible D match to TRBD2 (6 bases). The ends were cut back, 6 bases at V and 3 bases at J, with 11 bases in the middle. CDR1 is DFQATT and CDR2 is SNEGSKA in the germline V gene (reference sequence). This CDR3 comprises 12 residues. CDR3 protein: CSARGWEETQYF. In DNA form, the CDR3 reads TGCAGTGCACGGGGGTGGGAAGAGACCCAGTACTTC.

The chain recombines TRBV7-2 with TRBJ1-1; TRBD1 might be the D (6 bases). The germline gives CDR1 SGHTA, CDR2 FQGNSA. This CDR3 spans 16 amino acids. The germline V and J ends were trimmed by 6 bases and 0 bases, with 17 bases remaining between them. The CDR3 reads CASRRGGFYMNTEAFF. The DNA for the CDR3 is TGTGCCAGCAGGAGGGGGGGATTCTATATGAACACTGAAGCTTTCTTT.

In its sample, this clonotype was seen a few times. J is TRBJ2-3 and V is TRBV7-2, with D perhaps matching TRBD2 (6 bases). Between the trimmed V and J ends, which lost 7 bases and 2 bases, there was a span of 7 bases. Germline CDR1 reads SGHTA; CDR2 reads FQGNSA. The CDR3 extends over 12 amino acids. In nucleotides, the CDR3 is TGTGCCAGCAAGCGGGTCACAGATACGCAGTATTTT. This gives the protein CASKRVTDTQYF.

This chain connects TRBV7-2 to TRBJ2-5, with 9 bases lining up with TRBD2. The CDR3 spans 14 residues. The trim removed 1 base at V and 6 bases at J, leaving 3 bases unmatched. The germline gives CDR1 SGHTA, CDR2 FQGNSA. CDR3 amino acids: CASSLEASGKTQYF. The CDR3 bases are TGTGCCAGCAGCTTAGAGGCTAGCGGGAAGACCCAGTACTTC.

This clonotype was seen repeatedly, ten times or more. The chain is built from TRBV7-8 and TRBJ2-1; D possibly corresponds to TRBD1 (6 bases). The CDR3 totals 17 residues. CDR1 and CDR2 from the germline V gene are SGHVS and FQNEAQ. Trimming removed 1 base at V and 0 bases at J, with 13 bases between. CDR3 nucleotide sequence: TGTGCCAGCAGCTTAGTGACAGGTCTCAGCTCCTACAATGAGCAGTTCTTC. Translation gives CASSLVTGLSSYNEQFF.

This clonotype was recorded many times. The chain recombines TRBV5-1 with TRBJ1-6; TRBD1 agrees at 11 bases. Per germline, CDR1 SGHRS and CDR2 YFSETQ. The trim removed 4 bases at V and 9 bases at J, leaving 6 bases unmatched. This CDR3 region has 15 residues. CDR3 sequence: CASSGGTGGISPLHF. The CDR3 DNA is TGCGCCAGCAGCGGAGGGACAGGGGGTATTTCACCCCTCCACTTT.

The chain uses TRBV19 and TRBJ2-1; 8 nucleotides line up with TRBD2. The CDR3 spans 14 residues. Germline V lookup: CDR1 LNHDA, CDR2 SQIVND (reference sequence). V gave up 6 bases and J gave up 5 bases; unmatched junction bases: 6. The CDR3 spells CASRTLAGNNEQFF. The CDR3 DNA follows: TGTGCCAGTAGGACCCTAGCGGGCAACAATGAGCAGTTCTTC.

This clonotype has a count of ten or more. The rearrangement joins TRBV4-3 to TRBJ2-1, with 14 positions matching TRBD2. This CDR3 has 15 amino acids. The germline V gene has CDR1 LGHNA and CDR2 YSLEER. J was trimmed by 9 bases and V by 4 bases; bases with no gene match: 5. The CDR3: CASSPGLAGVSEQFF. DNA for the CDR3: TGCGCCAGCAGCCCGGGACTAGCGGGAGTCAGTGAGCAGTTCTTC.

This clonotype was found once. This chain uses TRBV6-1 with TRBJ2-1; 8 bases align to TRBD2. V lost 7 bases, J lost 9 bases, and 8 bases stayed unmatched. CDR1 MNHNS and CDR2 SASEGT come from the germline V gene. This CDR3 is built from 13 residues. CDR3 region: CASTKRENSEQFF. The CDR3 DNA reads TGTGCCAGCACTAAGCGGGAGAATAGTGAGCAGTTCTTC.

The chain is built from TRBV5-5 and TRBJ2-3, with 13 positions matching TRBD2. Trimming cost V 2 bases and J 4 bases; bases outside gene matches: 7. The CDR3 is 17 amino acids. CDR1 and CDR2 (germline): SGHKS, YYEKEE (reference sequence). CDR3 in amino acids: CASSLPGLAGVADTQYF. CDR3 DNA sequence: TGTGCCAGCAGCTTACCCGGACTAGCGGGAGTAGCAGATACGCAGTATTTT.

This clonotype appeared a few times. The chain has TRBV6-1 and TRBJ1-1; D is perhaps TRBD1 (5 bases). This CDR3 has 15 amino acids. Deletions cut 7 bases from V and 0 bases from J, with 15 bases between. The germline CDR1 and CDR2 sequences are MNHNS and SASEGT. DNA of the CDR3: TGTGCCAGCAAGGGACTCCAGACGTTGAACACTGAAGCTTTCTTT. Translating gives CASKGLQTLNTEAFF.

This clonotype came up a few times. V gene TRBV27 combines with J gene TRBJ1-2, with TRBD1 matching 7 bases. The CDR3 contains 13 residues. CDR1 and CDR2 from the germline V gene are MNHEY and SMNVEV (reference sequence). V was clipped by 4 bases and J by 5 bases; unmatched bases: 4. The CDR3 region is CASSYDRAYGYTF. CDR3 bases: TGTGCCAGCAGTTACGACAGGGCGTATGGCTACACCTTC.

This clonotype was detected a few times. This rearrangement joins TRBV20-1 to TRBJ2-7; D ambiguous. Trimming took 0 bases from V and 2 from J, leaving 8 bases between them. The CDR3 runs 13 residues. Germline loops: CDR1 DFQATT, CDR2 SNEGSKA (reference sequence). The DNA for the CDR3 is TGCAGTGCTAGAGAGGCACGCACCTACGAGCAGTACTTC. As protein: CSAREARTYEQYF.

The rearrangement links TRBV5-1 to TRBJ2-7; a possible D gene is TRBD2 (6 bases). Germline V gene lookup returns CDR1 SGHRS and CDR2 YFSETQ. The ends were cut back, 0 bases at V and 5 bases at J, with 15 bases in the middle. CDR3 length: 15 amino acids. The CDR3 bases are TGCGCCAGCAGCTTGGAAGCCCCGCGGGAAAACGAGCAGTACTTC. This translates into CASSLEAPRENEQYF.

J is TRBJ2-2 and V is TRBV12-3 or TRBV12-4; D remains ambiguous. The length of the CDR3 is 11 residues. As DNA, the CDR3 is TGTGCGGGGAAGAACACCGGGGAGCTGTTTTTT. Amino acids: CAGKNTGELFF.